These T cell receptor beta chains were read from a single sample in a study of identical twins. TCRdb reprocessed the 5' RACE reads with MiXCR, giving one entry per CDR3 protein. The table records roughly 1,500,000 distinct CDR3 sequences, around a third of them present only once. The material sequenced was cord blood. The receptors stem from a newborn girl in good health. Each CDR3 is given with its conserved first and last residue. A D gene is named only where the DNA matches it firmly. Only part of the rows carry a size: once, few, many, or a class if the clone is expanded.

>NA|few|TRBV7-9|TRBJ2-1
CASSLTGPMNNEQFF
TGTGCCAGCAGTCTCACCGGGCCCATGAACAATGAGCAGTTCTTC
>NA|few|TRBV9|TRBJ1-4
CASSPGGGGEKLFF
TGTGCCAGCAGCCCAGGAGGGGGAGGTGAAAAACTGTTTTTT
>TRBD2|few|TRBV12-3/TRBV12-4|TRBJ2-3
CASSFPLSGATDTQYF
TGTGCCAGCAGTTTCCCATTGAGCGGGGCCACAGATACGCAGTATTTT
>NA|NA|TRBV20-1|TRBJ2-5
CSARVPSRETQYF
TGCAGTGCTAGAGTCCCTAGCCGGGAGACCCAGTACTTC
>NA|once|TRBV6-5|TRBJ2-2
CASRPTWGTGELFF
TGTGCCAGCAGGCCGACCTGGGGCACCGGGGAGCTGTTTTTT
>TRBD1|few|TRBV10-3|TRBJ1-1
CAISEPGQGRDTEAFF
TGTGCCATCAGTGAGCCAGGACAGGGGAGGGACACTGAAGCTTTCTTT
>TRBD1|few|TRBV3-1|TRBJ2-7
CASSQEGQGDYEQYF
TGTGCCAGCAGCCAAGAGGGACAGGGAGACTACGAGCAGTACTTC
>TRBD2|NA|TRBV9|TRBJ2-6
CASSPTGLVIPGANVLTF
TGTGCCAGCAGCCCGACGGGACTAGTGATACCTGGGGCCAACGTCCTGACTTTC
>NA|NA|TRBV6-6|TRBJ2-4
CASSQPPLEDIQYF
TGTGCCAGCAGCCAACCTCCCCTAGAAGACATTCAGTACTTC
>NA|few|TRBV10-3|TRBJ2-5
CAISEASPGTQYF
TGTGCCATCAGTGAAGCGTCTCCGGGGACCCAGTACTTC
>NA|few|TRBV20-1|TRBJ2-5
CSASDGRGTQYF
TGCAGTGCCTCGGACGGACGAGGGACCCAGTACTTC
>TRBD2|few|TRBV7-8|TRBJ2-2
CASSKREGPRELFF
TGTGCCAGCAGTAAGCGGGAGGGCCCTCGGGAGCTGTTTTTT
>NA|NA|TRBV7-8|TRBJ1-1
CASSTTRGGTEAFF
TGTGCCAGCAGCACCACGAGGGGGGGGACTGAAGCTTTCTTT
>NA|few|TRBV20-1|TRBJ2-7
CSAPSRAKSHEQYF
TGCAGTGCCCCGAGTCGAGCTAAGTCCCACGAGCAGTACTTC
>NA|few|TRBV20-1|TRBJ1-1
CSALNRDRIRRNTEAFF
TGCAGTGCCCTAAACAGGGATAGGATTAGGAGGAACACTGAAGCTTTCTTT
>TRBD1|many|TRBV7-2|TRBJ2-3
CASSLEGQSTDTQYF
TGTGCCAGCAGCTTAGAGGGACAGAGCACAGATACGCAGTATTTT
>TRBD1|few|TRBV9|TRBJ1-2
CASSVARQGSNYGYTF
TGTGCCAGCAGCGTAGCTAGACAGGGCTCGAACTATGGCTACACCTTC
>TRBD2|NA|TRBV7-2|TRBJ2-7
CASSLEGLVLYEQYF
TGTGCCAGCAGCTTAGAAGGACTAGTGCTCTACGAGCAGTACTTC
>NA|few|TRBV20-1|TRBJ1-2
CSAFPGRTYGYTF
TGCAGTGCTTTCCCGGGACGGACCTATGGCTACACCTTC
>TRBD2|NA|TRBV5-1|TRBJ2-1
CATSGLAGGNEQFF
TGCGCCACCTCAGGCCTAGCGGGAGGGAATGAGCAGTTCTTC
>NA|NA|TRBV24-1|TRBJ2-1
CATSDLRDPNEQFF
TGTGCCACCAGTGATTTACGGGATCCCAATGAGCAGTTCTTC
>NA|many|TRBV7-2|TRBJ1-4
CASSLAGAEKLFF
TGTGCCAGCAGCCTGGCGGGGGCTGAAAAACTGTTTTTT
>TRBD1|many|TRBV20-1|TRBJ1-2
CSARDGTGYGYTF
TGCAGTGCTAGAGACGGGACAGGGTATGGCTACACCTTC
>NA|NA|TRBV28|TRBJ2-1
CASSLVREAGSYNEQFF
TGTGCCAGCAGTTTAGTGAGGGAGGCAGGCTCCTACAATGAGCAGTTCTTC
>NA|few|TRBV28|TRBJ2-6
CASSLIIFSSSGANVLTF
TGTGCCAGCAGTTTAATTATTTTTAGCAGCTCTGGGGCCAACGTCCTGACTTTC
>NA|few|TRBV3-1|TRBJ2-7
CASSQVGQSSYEQYF
TGTGCCAGCAGCCAAGTGGGCCAGAGTTCCTACGAGCAGTACTTC
>TRBD1|few|TRBV5-1|TRBJ2-3
CASVQGQGTDTQYF
TGCGCCAGCGTCCAAGGACAGGGAACAGATACGCAGTATTTT
>NA|few|TRBV4-2|TRBJ1-4
CASSQEQDWNEKLFF
TGTGCCAGCAGCCAAGAACAGGATTGGAATGAAAAACTGTTTTTT